This T cell receptor (beta chain) was identified during a study of blood T cell repertoires in COVID-19. Study-level background: Material from acute and convalescent COVID-19 was sourced from the United States, Italy and Spain.

This CDR3 is built from 13 residues. Trimming took 2 bases from V and 7 from J, leaving 9 bases between them. Looked up from germline, CDR1 is SNHLY and CDR2 is FYNNEI. Per the original data handling: Reference gene primer amplification gave nucleated cell count estimates. The repertoire was sequenced with immunoSEQ multiplex PCR; TCRdb's copy has only in-frame clones and lacks some. For V, J and clone size, that table is used; D and trimming come from the DNA. Among about 48,000 clones listed, approximately 80% were seen once. The specimen was peripheral blood. The sequence derives from a man between 65 and 85 years old with acute or convalescent COVID-19. This rearrangement joins TRBV2 to TRBJ1-5, with no clear D. As DNA, the CDR3 is TGTGCCAGCAGTGAACAGGTCCGCCAGCCCCAGCATTTT. Amino acids: CASSEQVRQPQHF.